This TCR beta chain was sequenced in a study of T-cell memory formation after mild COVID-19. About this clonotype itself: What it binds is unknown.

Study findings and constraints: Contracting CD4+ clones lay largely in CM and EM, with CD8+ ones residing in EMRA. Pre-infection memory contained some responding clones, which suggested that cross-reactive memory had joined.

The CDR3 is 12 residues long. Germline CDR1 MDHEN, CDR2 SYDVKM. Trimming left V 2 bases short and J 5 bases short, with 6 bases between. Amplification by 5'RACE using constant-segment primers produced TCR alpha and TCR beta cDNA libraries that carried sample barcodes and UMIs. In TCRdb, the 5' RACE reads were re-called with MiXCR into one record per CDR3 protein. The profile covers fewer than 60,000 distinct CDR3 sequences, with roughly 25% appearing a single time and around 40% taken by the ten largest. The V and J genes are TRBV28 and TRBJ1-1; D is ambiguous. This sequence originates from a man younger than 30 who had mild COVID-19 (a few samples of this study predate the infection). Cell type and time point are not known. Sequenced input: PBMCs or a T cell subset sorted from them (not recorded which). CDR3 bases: TGTGCCAGCAGTTTACGAGGGACTGAAGCTTTCTTT. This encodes CASSLRGTEAFF.